The 16 T cell receptor beta chains below all came from one sample that was sequenced in a study of T cell responses to AZD1222 COVID-19 vaccine. This table comes from immunoSEQ multiplex PCR, and its TCRdb copy is limited to in-frame clones, with some not included. This sample has about 130,000 clones, with over 75% found just once. The sequences come from peripheral blood, collected 28 days after the second dose of the MenACWY control vaccine. All receptors come from an adult who received the MenACWY meningococcal vaccine as a control.

The J gene is TRBJ2-2, the V gene TRBV2; D is unclear. V was clipped by 6 bases and J by 1 base, with 3 bases between them. The germline V gene has CDR1 SNHLY and CDR2 FYNNEI. The length of the CDR3 is 12 residues. The CDR3 loop is CASSVNTGELFF. In DNA, the CDR3 is TGTGCCAGCAGCGTGAACACCGGGGAGCTGTTTTTT.

This chain uses TRBV19 with TRBJ1-6; D ambiguous. The CDR3 runs to 14 residues. Germline CDR1 reads LNHDA; CDR2 reads SQIVND (reference sequence). Deletions cut 8 bases from V and 6 bases from J, with 14 bases between. CDR3 sequence reads: CASRQEEPNSPLHF. The CDR3, as DNA: TGTGCCAGTCGCCAAGAGGAACCTAATTCACCCCTCCACTTT. The full variable domain, its missing parts supplied by reference TRBV19 and TRBJ1-6, is DGGITQSPKYLFRKEGQNVTLSCEQNLNHDAMYWYRQDPGQGLRLIYYSQIVNDFQKGDIAEGYSVSREKKESFPLTVTSAQKNPTAFYLCASRQEEPNSPLHFGNGTRLTVT.

The chain has TRBV24-1 and TRBJ2-6; D is uncertain. V lost 4 bases and J lost 0, with 12 bases in between. The CDR3 has 17 amino acids. The germline gives CDR1 KGHDR, CDR2 SFDVKD. CDR3 sequence: CATSDSRPTSGANVLTF. In nucleotides, the CDR3 is TGTGCCACCAGTGACTCCAGGCCTACCTCTGGGGCCAACGTCCTGACTTTC.

The V and J genes are TRBV2 and TRBJ2-1; TRBD1 matches at 7 bases. This CDR3 spans 15 amino acids. CDR1 is SNHLY, CDR2 FYNNEI, per germline. Trimming removed 6 bases from V and 5 bases from J; junction bases left unmatched: 10. The chain's CDR3 is CASSMTGLRDNEQFF. The CDR3 coding sequence is TGTGCCAGCAGCATGACAGGGCTTCGCGACAATGAGCAGTTCTTC.

The rearrangement links TRBV24-1 to TRBJ1-5, with 7 bases matching TRBD1. The CDR3 consists of 16 residues. Germline loops: CDR1 KGHDR, CDR2 SFDVKD. V was pared by 1 base and J by 1 base, with 3 bases of the junction left unmatched. The CDR3 loop is CATSDFKTGSNQPQHF. The DNA of the CDR3 is TGTGCCACCAGTGATTTCAAGACAGGGAGCAATCAGCCCCAGCATTTT.

The chain links TRBV18 to TRBJ2-7, with 7 bases fitting TRBD1. Unmatched junction bases numbered 6, after V lost 6 bases and J lost 4 bases. CDR1 is KGHSH, CDR2 LQKENI, per germline. The CDR3 covers 13 residues. CDR3 loop: CASSHRGPYEQYV. The DNA of the CDR3 is TGTGCCAGCTCGCACAGGGGCCCTTACGAGCAGTACGTC.

The chain recombines TRBV5-6 with TRBJ2-7; D is possibly TRBD1 (6 bases). Germline V gene lookup returns CDR1 SGHDT and CDR2 YYEEEE. V was shortened by 7 bases and J by 0 bases, with 23 bases between the two germline ends. This CDR3 comprises 17 residues. CDR3 sequence reads: CASSNPAGAVPSYEQYF. CDR3 nucleotides: TGTGCCAGCTCCAACCCGGCAGGGGCCGTACCCTCCTACGAGCAGTACTTC.

V gene TRBV9 combines with J gene TRBJ2-1; D perhaps matches TRBD1 (6 bases). Germline values: CDR1 SGDLS, CDR2 YYNGEE. Between the trimmed V and J ends, which lost 0 bases and 9 bases, there was a span of 16 bases. CDR3 length: 15 residues. The CDR3 reads CASSVAGVGAGEQFF. The CDR3 DNA reads TGTGCCAGCAGCGTAGCAGGGGTCGGGGCGGGTGAGCAGTTCTTC.

The gene calls are TRBV2 and TRBJ1-5; no clear D gene. This CDR3 has 12 amino acids. The germline V gene encodes CDR1 SNHLY and CDR2 FYNNEI. The germline V and J ends were trimmed by 9 bases and 4 bases, with 10 bases remaining between them. The CDR3 loop is CASLGSNQPQHF. The CDR3 DNA sequence: TGTGCCAGTCTGGGGAGTAATCAGCCCCAGCATTTT.

The chain uses TRBV7-6 and TRBJ2-1; D is tentatively TRBD1 or TRBD2 (5 bases each). Per the germline V gene, CDR1 is SGHVS and CDR2 is FNYEAQ. This CDR3 is built from 15 residues. Trimming took 0 bases from V and 7 from J, leaving 13 bases between them. CDR3 in DNA: TGTGCCAGCAGCTTAGCCGGGGCTAGTGAGAATGAGCAGTTCTTC. Translating it yields CASSLAGASENEQFF.

The chain uses TRBV5-1 and TRBJ2-7; possibly TRBD2 for D (6 bases). This CDR3 comprises 14 residues. Germline CDR1 and CDR2: SGHRS and YFSETQ. V dropped 2 bases and J dropped 2 bases, with 11 bases sitting between them. The CDR3 region has the DNA TGCGCCAGCAGCTTCTTGGGACTTACCTACGAGCAGTACTTC. Protein sequence: CASSFLGLTYEQYF.

The rearrangement uses TRBV27 and TRBJ2-1; a weak D match, TRBD2 (6 bases). The germline V and J ends were trimmed by 6 bases and 8 bases, with 17 bases remaining between them. Germline V gives CDR1 MNHEY, CDR2 SMNVEV (reference sequence). The CDR3 totals 14 residues. The CDR3 bases are TGTGCCAGCAGGTGGGAGGCCCACTCCCATGAGCAGTTCTTC. It is translated as CASRWEAHSHEQFF.

In DNA form, the CDR3 reads TGCAGCGCCCTTAACAATGAAAAACTGTTTTTT. Encoded protein: CSALNNEKLFF. This rearrangement joins TRBV29-1 to TRBJ1-4; D is uncertain. The CDR3 sequence is 11 residues long. V was pared by 7 bases and J by 5 bases, with 8 bases between. Germline V gene lookup returns CDR1 SQVTM and CDR2 ANQGSEA.

This chain joins TRBV12-5 and TRBJ2-5; the D is unclear. V lost 0 bases and J lost 2, with 10 bases in between. The V gene's germline CDR1 is LGHNT and CDR2 FRNRAP. The CDR3 runs to 15 residues. The CDR3 protein is CASGLVHGRQETQYF. In DNA form, the CDR3 reads TGTGCTAGTGGTTTGGTACACGGCAGACAAGAGACCCAGTACTTC.

This chain connects TRBV19 to TRBJ1-6; no definite D call. Germline V lookup: CDR1 LNHDA, CDR2 SQIVND (reference sequence). With 1 base removed from V and 10 bases from J, the gap between germline ends came to 11 bases. This CDR3 has 14 amino acids. CDR3 sequence: CASSIGFQLSPLHF. CDR3 coding DNA: TGTGCCAGTAGTATAGGGTTCCAGTTATCACCCCTCCACTTT.

The chain has TRBV6-6 and TRBJ2-6; 7 bases align to TRBD1. There are 16 residues in the CDR3. Germline CDR1 MNHNY, CDR2 SVGAGI (reference sequence). Trimming took 6 bases from V and 3 from J; bases not matched to a gene: 8. The CDR3 nucleotides read TGTGCCAGCAGGCCCCCACAGGGGTATGGGGCCAACGTCCTGACTTTC. Its protein is CASRPPQGYGANVLTF.